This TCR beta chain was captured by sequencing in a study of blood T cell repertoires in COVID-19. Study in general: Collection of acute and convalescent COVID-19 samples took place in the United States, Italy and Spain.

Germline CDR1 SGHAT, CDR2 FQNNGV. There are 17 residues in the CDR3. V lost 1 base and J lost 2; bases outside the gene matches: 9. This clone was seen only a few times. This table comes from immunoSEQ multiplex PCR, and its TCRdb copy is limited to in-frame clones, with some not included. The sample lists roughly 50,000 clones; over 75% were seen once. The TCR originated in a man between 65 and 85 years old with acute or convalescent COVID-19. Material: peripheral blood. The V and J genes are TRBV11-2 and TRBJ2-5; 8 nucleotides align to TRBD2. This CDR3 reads CASSLGSAGGQQETQYF. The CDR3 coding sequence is TGTGCCAGCAGCTTAGGATCCGCGGGGGGACAACAAGAGACCCAGTACTTC.